Each of the 3 T cell receptor beta chains below was sequenced from the same sample in a study of cytomegalovirus exposure and HLA in healthy donors. The PCR was carried out with 60 Vbeta primers and 13 Jbeta primers. Sequencing was performed with immunoSEQ multiplex PCR; in TCRdb, only in-frame clones are kept and a portion is missing. This sample's clone table lists 150,000 to 200,000 clones. Specimen: PBMCs. Every receptor here comes from an older woman in good health and CMV-seronegative.

The rearrangement uses TRBV6-5 and TRBJ2-2; TRBD1 agrees at 7 bases. J was trimmed by 5 bases and V by 2 bases; bases with no gene match: 5. CDR1 MNHEY and CDR2 SVGAGI come from the germline V gene. The length of the CDR3 is 15 residues. Here the CDR3 DNA reads TGTGCCAGCAGTTACGGACAGGTTACTACCGGGGAGCTGTTTTTT. Its translation is CASSYGQVTTGELFF.

The chain joins TRBV7-2 to TRBJ1-5; unclear D gene. This CDR3 has 14 amino acids. Germline CDR1 reads SGHTA; CDR2 reads FQGNSA. V was trimmed by 8 bases and J by 8 bases, leaving 19 bases between them. The CDR3 reads CASSPSRESEPQHF. In nucleotides, the CDR3 is TGTGCCAGCTCTCCAAGTCGGGAATCTGAGCCCCAGCATTTT. The entire variable domain, with the rest obtained from reference TRBV7-2 and TRBJ1-5, is as follows: GAGVSQSPSNKVTEKGKDVELRCDPISGHTALYWYRQSLGQGLEFLIYFQGNSAPDKSGLPSDRFSAERTGGSVSTLTIQRTQQEDSAVYLCASSPSRESEPQHFGDGTRLSIL.

This sequence joins TRBV7-2 and TRBJ1-5, with TRBD1 identical over 9 bases. V dropped 4 bases and J dropped 1; count of bases not matched to a gene: 2. Germline CDR1 and CDR2: SGHTA and FQGNSA. This CDR3 has 15 amino acids. Written as DNA, the CDR3 is TGTGCCAGCAGCTCACAGGGGGCGAGCAATCAGCCCCAGCATTTT. This translates into CASSSQGASNQPQHF.